This T cell receptor beta chain was recorded in a study of blood T cell repertoires in COVID-19. Study as a whole: T cells, B-cell-depleted T cells, or PBMCs supplied cDNA or gDNA.

Original data processing: From reference gene primer amplification, estimates of nucleated cell counts were derived. Assay: immunoSEQ multiplex PCR; the TCRdb copy retains only in-frame clones and omits some. V, J and clone size are taken as reported in that table, and D and trimming were inferred from the DNA itself. The sample carries some 100,000 clones, roughly 90% recorded once. CDR1 and CDR2 (germline): SGHNT, YENEEA. The CDR3 contains 14 residues. Trimming cost V 5 bases and J 3 bases, with 13 bases left between them. The V and J genes are TRBV11-3 and TRBJ1-1; D is unclear. This clonotype originated in a man between 70 and 80 years old who had recovered from COVID-19. The sequencing input was peripheral blood. CDR3 residues: CASSPHGRDTEAFF. The CDR3 DNA follows: TGTGCCAGCAGCCCCCACGGGCGGGACACTGAAGCTTTCTTT.